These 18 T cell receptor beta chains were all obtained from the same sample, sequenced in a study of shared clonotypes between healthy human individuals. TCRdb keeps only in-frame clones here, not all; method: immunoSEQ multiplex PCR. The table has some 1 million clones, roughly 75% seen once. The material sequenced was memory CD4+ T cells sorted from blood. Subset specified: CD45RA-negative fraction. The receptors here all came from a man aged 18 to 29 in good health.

CDR3 nucleotides: TGTGCCAGCAGTTCGTTAGCGGGAGGGGAATGTTACAATGAGCAGTTCTTC. Protein: CASSSLAGGECYNEQFF. The J gene is TRBJ2-1, the V gene TRBV6-8, with 11 bases matching TRBD2. The V segment lost 4 bases and the J segment 4 bases; nucleotides outside the gene matches: 9. Germline V lookup: CDR1 MNHGY, CDR2 SAAAGT. This CDR3 has 17 amino acids.

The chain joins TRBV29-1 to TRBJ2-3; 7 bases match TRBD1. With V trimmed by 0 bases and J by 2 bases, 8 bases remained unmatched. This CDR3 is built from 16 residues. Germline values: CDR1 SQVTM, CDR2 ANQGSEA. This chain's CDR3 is CSVEEGPGQFTDTQYF. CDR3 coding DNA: TGCAGCGTTGAAGAGGGGCCGGGACAGTTCACAGATACGCAGTATTTT.

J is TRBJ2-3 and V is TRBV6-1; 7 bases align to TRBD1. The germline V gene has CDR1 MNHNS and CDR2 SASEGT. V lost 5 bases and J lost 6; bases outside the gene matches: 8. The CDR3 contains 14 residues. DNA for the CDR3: TGTGCCAGCAGTTGGACAGGAGGTGTGGATACGCAGTATTTT. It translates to CASSWTGGVDTQYF.

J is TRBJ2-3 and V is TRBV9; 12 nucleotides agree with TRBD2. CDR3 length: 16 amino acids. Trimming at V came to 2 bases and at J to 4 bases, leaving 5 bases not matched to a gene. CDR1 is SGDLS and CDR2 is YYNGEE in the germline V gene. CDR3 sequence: CASSVVPSGGADTQYF. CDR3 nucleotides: TGTGCCAGCAGCGTGGTACCTAGCGGGGGGGCAGATACGCAGTATTTT.

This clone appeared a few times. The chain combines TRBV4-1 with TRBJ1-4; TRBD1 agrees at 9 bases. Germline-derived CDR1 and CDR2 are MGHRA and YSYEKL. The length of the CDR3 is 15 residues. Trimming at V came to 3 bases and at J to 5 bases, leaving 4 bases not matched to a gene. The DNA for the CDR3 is TGCGCCAGCAGCCAGCCCGGGACAGGGAATGAAAAACTGTTTTTT. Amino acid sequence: CASSQPGTGNEKLFF.

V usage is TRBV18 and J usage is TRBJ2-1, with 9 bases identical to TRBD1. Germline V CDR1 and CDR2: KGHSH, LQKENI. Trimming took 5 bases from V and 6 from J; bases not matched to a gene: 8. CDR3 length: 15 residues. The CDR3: CASSSGQGWGNEQFF. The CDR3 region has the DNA TGTGCCAGCTCATCGGGACAGGGTTGGGGCAATGAGCAGTTCTTC.

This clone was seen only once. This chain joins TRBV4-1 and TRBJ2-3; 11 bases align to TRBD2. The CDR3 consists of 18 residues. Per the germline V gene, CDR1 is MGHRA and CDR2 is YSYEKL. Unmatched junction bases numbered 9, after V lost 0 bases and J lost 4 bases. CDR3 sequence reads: CASSQDLIAGGPSDTQYF. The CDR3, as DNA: TGCGCCAGCAGCCAAGATCTGATAGCGGGAGGGCCCTCAGATACGCAGTATTTT.

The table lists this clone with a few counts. CDR3 sequence reads: CAWSSGGEILLYNSPLHF. CDR3 nucleotide sequence: TGTGCCTGGAGTTCCGGAGGAGAAATCCTTCTATATAATTCACCCCTCCACTTT. The J gene is TRBJ1-6, the V gene TRBV30; D not certain. The CDR3 length is 18 residues. V lost 2 bases, J lost 4 bases, and 21 bases lay in between. From germline, CDR1 is GTSNPN and CDR2 SVGIG (reference sequence).

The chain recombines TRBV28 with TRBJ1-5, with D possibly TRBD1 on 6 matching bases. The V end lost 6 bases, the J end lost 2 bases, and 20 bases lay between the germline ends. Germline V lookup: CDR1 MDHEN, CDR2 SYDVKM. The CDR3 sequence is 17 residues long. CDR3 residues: CASSKAPQGIGNQPQHF. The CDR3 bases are TGTGCCAGCAGCAAGGCCCCACAGGGAATCGGCAATCAGCCCCAGCATTTT.

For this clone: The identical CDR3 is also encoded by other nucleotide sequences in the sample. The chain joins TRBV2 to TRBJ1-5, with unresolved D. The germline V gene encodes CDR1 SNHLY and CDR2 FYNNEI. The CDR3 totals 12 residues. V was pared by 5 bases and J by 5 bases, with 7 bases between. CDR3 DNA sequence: TGTGCCAGCAGTCCAGAAGATCAGCCCCAGCATTTT. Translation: CASSPEDQPQHF.

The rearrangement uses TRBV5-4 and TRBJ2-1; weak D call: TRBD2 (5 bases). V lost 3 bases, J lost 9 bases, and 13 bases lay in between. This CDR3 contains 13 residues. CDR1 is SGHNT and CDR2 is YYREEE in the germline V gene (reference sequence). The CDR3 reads CASSWVLGGEQFF. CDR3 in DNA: TGTGCCAGCAGCTGGGTACTAGGTGGTGAGCAGTTCTTC.

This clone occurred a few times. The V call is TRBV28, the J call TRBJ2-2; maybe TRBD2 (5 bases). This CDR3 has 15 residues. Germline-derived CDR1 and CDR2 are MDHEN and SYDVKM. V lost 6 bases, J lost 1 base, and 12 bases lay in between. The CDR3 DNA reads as TGTGCCAGCAGCAGGTACAGCGGGAACACCGGGGAGCTGTTTTTT. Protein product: CASSRYSGNTGELFF.

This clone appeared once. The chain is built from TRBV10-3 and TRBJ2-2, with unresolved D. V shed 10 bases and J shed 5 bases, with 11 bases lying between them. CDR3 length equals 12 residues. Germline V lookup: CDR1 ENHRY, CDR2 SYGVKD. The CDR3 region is CATLPGTGELFF. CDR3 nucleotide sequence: TGTGCCACCCTACCAGGAACCGGGGAGCTGTTTTTT.

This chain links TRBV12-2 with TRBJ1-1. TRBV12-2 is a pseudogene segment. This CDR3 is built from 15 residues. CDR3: CASRLGGRGAPEAFF. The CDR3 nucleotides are TGTGCAAGTCGCTTAGGGGGGAGAGGGGCTCCTGAAGCTTTCTTT.

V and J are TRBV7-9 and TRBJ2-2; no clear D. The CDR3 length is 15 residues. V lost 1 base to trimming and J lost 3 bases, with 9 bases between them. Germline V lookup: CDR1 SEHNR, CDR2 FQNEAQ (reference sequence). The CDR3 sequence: CASSLGNVDTGELFF. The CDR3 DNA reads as TGTGCCAGCAGCTTAGGAAACGTTGACACCGGGGAGCTGTTTTTT.

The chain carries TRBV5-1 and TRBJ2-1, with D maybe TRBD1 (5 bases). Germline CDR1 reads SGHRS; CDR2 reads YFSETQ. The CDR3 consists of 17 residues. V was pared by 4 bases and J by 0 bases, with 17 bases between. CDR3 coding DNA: TGCGCCAGCAGCAGAACCTCACAGGTGAGCTCCTACAATGAGCAGTTCTTC. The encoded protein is CASSRTSQVSSYNEQFF. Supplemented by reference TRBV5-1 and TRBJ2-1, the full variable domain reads KAGVTQTPRYLIKTRGQQVTLSCSPISGHRSVSWYQQTPGQGLQFLFEYFSETQRNKGNFPGRFSGRQFSNSRSEMNVSTLELGDSALYLCASSRTSQVSSYNEQFFGPGTRLTVL.

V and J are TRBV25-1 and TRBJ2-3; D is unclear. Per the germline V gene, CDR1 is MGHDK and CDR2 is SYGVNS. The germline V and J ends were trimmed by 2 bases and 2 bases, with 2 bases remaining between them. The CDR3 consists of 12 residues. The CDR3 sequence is CASSENTDTQYF. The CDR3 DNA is TGTGCCAGCAGTGAAAACACAGATACGCAGTATTTT.

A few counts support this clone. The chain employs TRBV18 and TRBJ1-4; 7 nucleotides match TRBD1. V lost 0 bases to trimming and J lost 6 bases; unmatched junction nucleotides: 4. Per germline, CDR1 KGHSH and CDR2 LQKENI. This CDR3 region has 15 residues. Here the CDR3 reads CASSPPGTVHEKLFF. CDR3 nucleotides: TGTGCCAGCTCACCACCAGGGACAGTTCATGAAAAACTGTTTTTT.